These T cell receptor beta chains were read from a single sample in a study of blood T cell repertoires in COVID-19. Measured with immunoSEQ multiplex PCR; TCRdb has only the in-frame clones, and not every one. The sample has around 150,000 clones; roughly 80% are singletons. The source material was peripheral blood. Every receptor here comes from a man aged 55 to 70 with acute or convalescent COVID-19. CDR3s include the opening cysteine and the closing phenylalanine or tryptophan.

V,length,J,CDR3
TRBV3-1/TRBV3-2,17,TRBJ2-5,CASSQRAGQGLGETQYF
TRBV5-8,14,TRBJ1-1,CASSYRGVGTEAFF
TRBV6-5,14,TRBJ1-4,CASSYDGNPGKLFF
TRBV4-1,16,TRBJ2-1,CASSQAAGTGMNEQFF
TRBV24-1,14,TRBJ2-7,CATSDPGQDYEQYF
TRBV5-4,13,TRBJ2-7,CASSRDRDYEQYF
TRBV30,14,TRBJ1-1,CAWNRQGANTEAFF
TRBV20-1,13,TRBJ2-7,CSASSGPGYEQYF
TRBV10-1,15,TRBJ2-7,CASSDTSGGTYEQYF
TRBV5-6,14,TRBJ2-7,CASSLAASAYEQYF
TRBV27,12,TRBJ1-2,CASSLQGYGYTF
TRBV7-9,15,TRBJ2-6,CASSFALSGANVLTF
TRBV19,17,TRBJ2-6,CASIGTGRGSGANVLTF
TRBV4-1,16,TRBJ2-7,CASSQDAQGAAYEQYF
TRBV6-5,15,TRBJ2-3,CAIQDASGDTDTQYF
TRBV27,15,TRBJ2-6,CASSWTGSGANVLTF
TRBV30,12,TRBJ1-1,CAWHRGSTEAFF
TRBV29-1,11,TRBJ1-2,CSVETDYGYTF
TRBV6-6,13,TRBJ1-2,CASSSDRVEGYTF
TRBV30,13,TRBJ2-7,CAWSRRGLGEQYF